The 2 T cell receptor beta chains reported below all come from one sample, sequenced in a study of vaccination and CD4 T cells after COVID-19. Treatment meaning: roughly ten-day PBMC culture with coronavirus spike peptide pools or control peptides (ViraFEST assay). Researchers used the Oncomine TCR Beta short-read assay to sequence DNA from cultured CD4+ T cells. TCRdb reprocessed the PCR reads with MiXCR, giving one entry per CDR3 protein. The sample carries about 15,000 distinct CDR3 sequences, 65% to 75% recorded once. These receptors are not linked to any known antigen. Sample: CD4+ T cells from blood, cultured in vitro. The receptors were sampled from a human donor who had recovered from COVID-19.

This chain joins TRBV6-1 and TRBJ2-3; D gene ambiguous. Trimming left V 7 bases short and J 3 bases short, with 14 bases between. Germline V gene sequence: CDR1 MNHNS, CDR2 SASEGT. This CDR3 region has 14 residues. The CDR3 DNA reads TGTGCCAGCAAGCCCGGGCTCTCTACAGATACGCAGTATTTT. It is translated as CASKPGLSTDTQYF.

The V call is TRBV6-5, the J call TRBJ1-5; no definite D call. The ends were cut back, 0 bases at V and 1 base at J, with 7 bases in the middle. This CDR3 has 15 amino acids. Germline values: CDR1 MNHEY, CDR2 SVGAGI. CDR3 region: CASSYSGPSNQPQHF. DNA of the CDR3: TGTGCCAGCAGTTACTCGGGTCCGAGCAATCAGCCCCAGCATTTT.